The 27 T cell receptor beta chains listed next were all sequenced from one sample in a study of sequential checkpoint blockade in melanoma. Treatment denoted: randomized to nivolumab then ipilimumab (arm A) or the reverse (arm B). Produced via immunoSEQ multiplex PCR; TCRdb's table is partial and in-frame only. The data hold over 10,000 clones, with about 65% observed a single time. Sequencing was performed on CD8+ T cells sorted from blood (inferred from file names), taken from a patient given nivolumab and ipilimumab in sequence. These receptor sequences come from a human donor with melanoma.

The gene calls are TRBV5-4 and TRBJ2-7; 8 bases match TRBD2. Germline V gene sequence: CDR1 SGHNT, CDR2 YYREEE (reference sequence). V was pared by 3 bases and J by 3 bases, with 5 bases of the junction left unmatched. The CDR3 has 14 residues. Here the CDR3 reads CASSSVAGGYEQYF. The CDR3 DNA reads TGTGCCAGCAGCTCTGTTGCGGGGGGCTACGAGCAGTACTTC.

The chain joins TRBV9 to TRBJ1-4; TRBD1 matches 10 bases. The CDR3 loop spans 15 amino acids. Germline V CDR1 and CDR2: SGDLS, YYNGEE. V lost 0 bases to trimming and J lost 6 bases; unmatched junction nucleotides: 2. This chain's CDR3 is CASSVEGTGDEKLFF. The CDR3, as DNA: TGTGCCAGCAGCGTAGAGGGGACAGGGGATGAAAAACTGTTTTTT.

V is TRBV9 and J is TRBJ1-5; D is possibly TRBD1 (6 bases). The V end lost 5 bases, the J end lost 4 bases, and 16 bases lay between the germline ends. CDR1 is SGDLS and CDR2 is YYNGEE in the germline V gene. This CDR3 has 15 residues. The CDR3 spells CASSRGQSLNQPQHF. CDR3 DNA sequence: TGTGCCAGCAGTAGAGGACAGTCTTTAAATCAGCCCCAGCATTTT.

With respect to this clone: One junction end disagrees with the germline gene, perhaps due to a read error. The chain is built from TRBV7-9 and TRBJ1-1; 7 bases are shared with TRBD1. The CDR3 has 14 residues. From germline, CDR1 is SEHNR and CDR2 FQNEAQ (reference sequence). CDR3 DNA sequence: TGTGCCAGCAGCCCCCCGACAGGGAACACTGAAGTTTTCTTT. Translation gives CASSPPTGNTEVFF.

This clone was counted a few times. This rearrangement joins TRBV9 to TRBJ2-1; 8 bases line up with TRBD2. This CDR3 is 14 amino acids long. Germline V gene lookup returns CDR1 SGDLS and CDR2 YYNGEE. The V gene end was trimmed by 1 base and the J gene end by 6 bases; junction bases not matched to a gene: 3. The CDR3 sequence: CASSVKSGGNEQFF. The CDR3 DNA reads TGTGCCAGCAGCGTAAAGAGCGGGGGCAATGAGCAGTTCTTC.

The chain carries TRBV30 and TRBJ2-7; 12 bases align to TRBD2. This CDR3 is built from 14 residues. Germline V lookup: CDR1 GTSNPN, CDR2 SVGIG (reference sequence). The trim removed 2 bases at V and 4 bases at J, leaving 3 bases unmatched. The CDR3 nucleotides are TGTGCCTGGAGTATAGGGACTAGCGGGTACGAGCAGTACTTC. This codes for CAWSIGTSGYEQYF.

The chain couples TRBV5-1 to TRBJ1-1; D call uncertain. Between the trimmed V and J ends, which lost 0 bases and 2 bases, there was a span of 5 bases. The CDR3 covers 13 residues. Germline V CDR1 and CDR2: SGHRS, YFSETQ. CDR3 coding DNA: TGCGCCAGCAGCTTGGGTGGCAACACTGAAGCTTTCTTT. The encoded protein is CASSLGGNTEAFF. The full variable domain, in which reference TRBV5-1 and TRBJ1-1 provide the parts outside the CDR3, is KAGVTQTPRYLIKTRGQQVTLSCSPISGHRSVSWYQQTPGQGLQFLFEYFSETQRNKGNFPGRFSGRQFSNSRSEMNVSTLELGDSALYLCASSLGGNTEAFFGQGTRLTVV.

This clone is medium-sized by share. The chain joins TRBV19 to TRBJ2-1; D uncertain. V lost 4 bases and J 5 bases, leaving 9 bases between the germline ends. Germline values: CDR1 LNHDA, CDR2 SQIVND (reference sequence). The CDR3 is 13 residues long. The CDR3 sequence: CASSRLDHNEQFF. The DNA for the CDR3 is TGTGCCAGTAGTAGGTTAGATCACAATGAGCAGTTCTTC. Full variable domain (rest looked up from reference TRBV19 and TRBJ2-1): DGGITQSPKYLFRKEGQNVTLSCEQNLNHDAMYWYRQDPGQGLRLIYYSQIVNDFQKGDIAEGYSVSREKKESFPLTVTSAQKNPTAFYLCASSRLDHNEQFFGPGTRLTVL.

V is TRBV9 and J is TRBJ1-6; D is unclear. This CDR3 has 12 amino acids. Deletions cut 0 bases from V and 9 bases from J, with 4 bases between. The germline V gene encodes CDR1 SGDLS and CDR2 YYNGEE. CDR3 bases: TGTGCCAGCAGCGTAGGAGGTTCACCCCTCCACTTT. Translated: CASSVGGSPLHF.

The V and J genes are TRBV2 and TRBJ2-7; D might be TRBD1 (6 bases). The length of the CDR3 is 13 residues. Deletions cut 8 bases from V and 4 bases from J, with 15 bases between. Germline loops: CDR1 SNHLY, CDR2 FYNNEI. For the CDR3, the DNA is TGTGCCAGCCAGAGGACAGAGGCATACGAGCAGTACTTC. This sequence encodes CASQRTEAYEQYF.

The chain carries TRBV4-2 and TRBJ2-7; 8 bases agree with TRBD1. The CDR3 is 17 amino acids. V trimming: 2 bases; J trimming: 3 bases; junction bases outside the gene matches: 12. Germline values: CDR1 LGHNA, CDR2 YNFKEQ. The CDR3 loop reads CASSQITTGTGGYEQYF. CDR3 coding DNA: TGTGCCAGCAGCCAAATCACGACCGGGACAGGTGGCTACGAGCAGTACTTC.

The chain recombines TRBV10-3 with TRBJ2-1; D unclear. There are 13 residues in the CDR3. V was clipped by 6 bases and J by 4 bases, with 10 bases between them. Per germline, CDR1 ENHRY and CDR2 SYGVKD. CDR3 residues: CAISVVIYNEQFF. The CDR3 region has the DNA TGTGCCATCAGCGTCGTTATTTACAATGAGCAGTTCTTC.

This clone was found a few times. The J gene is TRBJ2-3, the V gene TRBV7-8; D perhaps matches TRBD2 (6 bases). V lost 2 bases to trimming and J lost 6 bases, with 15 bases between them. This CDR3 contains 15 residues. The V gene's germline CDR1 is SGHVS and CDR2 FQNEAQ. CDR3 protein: CASSLSTGDVDTQYF. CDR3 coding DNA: TGTGCCAGCAGCTTATCAACGGGAGATGTGGATACGCAGTATTTT.

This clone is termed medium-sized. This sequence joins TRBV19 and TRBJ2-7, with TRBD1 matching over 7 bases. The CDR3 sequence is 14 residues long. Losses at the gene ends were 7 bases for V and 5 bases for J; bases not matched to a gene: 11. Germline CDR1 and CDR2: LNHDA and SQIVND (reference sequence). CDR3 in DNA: TGTGCCAGTAATCCCCGACAGGGTTCCCACGAGCAGTACTTC. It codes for CASNPRQGSHEQYF. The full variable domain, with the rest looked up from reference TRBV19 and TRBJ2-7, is DGGITQSPKYLFRKEGQNVTLSCEQNLNHDAMYWYRQDPGQGLRLIYYSQIVNDFQKGDIAEGYSVSREKKESFPLTVTSAQKNPTAFYLCASNPRQGSHEQYFGPGTRLTVT.

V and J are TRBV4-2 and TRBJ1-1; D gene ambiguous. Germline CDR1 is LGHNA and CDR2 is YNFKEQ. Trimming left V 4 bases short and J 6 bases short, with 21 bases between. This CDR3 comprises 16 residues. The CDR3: CASSPGLLVGGAEAFF. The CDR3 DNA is TGTGCCAGCAGCCCCGGGCTTCTAGTGGGAGGTGCTGAAGCTTTCTTT.

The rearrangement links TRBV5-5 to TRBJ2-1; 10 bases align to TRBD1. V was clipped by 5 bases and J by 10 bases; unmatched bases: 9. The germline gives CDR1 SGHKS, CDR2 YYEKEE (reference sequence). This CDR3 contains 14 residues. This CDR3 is CASSFGTGVSEQFF. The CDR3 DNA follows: TGTGCCAGCAGTTTCGGGACAGGGGTAAGCGAGCAGTTCTTC. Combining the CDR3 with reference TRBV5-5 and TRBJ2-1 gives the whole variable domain DAGVTQSPTHLIKTRGQQVTLRCSPISGHKSVSWYQQVLGQGPQFIFQYYEKEERGRGNFPDRFSARQFPNYSSELNVNALLLGDSALYLCASSFGTGVSEQFFGPGTRLTVL.

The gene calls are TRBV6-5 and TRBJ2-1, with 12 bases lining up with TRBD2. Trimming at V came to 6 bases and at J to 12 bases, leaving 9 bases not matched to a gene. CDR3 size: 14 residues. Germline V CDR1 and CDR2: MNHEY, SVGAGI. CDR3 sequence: CASSPTSGGLGQFF. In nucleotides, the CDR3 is TGTGCCAGCAGCCCGACTAGCGGGGGCCTGGGGCAGTTCTTC.

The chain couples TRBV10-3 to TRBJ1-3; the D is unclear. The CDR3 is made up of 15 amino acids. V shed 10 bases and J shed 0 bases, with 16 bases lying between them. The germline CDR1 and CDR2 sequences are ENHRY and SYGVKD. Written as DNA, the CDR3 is TGTGCCACCCGAGGCCAGTCGTCCTCTGGAAACACCATATATTTT. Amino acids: CATRGQSSSGNTIYF.

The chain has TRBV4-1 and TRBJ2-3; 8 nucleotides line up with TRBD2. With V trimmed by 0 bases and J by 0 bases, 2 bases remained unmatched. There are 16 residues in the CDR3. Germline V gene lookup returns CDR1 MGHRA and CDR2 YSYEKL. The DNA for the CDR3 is TGCGCCAGCAGCCAAGAGAGCGGGGGTAGCACAGATACGCAGTATTTT. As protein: CASSQESGGSTDTQYF.

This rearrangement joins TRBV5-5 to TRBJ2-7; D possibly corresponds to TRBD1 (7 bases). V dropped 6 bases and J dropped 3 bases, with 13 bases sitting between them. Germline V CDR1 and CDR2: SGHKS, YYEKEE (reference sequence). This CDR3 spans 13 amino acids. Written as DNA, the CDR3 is TGTGCCAGCATCCCGGGGGACAGCTACGAGCAGTACTTC. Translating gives CASIPGDSYEQYF.

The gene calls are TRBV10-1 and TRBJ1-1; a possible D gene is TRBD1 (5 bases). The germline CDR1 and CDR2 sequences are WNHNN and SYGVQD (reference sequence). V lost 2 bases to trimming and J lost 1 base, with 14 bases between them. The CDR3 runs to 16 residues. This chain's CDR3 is CASSEIQGLGNTEAFF. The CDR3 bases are TGCGCCAGCAGTGAGATTCAGGGACTGGGGAACACTGAAGCTTTCTTT.

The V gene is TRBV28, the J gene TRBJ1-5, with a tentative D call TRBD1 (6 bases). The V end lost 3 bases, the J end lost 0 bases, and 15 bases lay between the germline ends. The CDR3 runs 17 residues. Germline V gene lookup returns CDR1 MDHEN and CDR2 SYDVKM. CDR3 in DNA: TGTGCCAGCAGTTTTGTTCGGGGGGCAGGTAGCAATCAGCCCCAGCATTTT. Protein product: CASSFVRGAGSNQPQHF.

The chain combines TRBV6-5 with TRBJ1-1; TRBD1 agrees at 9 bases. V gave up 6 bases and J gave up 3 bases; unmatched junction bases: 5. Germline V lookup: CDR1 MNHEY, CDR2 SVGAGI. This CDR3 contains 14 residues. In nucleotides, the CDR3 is TGTGCCAGCAGCCTTGGGACAGGGCACACTGAAGCTTTCTTT. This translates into CASSLGTGHTEAFF.

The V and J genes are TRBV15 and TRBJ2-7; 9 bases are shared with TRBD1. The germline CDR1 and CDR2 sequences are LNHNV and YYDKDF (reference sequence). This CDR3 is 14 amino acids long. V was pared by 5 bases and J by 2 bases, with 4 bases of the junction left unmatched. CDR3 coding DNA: TGTGCCACCAGCGACCGGGACAGGGCCTACGAGCAGTACTTC. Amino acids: CATSDRDRAYEQYF.

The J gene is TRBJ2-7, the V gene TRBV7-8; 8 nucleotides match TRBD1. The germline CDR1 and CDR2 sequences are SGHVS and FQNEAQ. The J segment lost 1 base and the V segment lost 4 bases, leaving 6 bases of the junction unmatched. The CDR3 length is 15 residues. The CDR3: CASSSDRGVSYEQYF. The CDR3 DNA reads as TGTGCCAGCAGCTCCGACAGGGGCGTGTCCTACGAGCAGTACTTC.

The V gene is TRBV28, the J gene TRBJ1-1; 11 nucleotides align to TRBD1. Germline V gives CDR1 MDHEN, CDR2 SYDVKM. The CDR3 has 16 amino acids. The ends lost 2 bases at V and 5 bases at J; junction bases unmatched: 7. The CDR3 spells CASSLRTGGARTEAFF. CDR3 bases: TGTGCCAGCAGTTTACGGACAGGGGGCGCGAGAACTGAAGCTTTCTTT. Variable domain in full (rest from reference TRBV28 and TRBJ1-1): DVKVTQSSRYLVKRTGEKVFLECVQDMDHENMFWYRQDPGLGLRLIYFSYDVKMKEKGDIPEGYSVSREKKERFSLILESASTNQTSMYLCASSLRTGGARTEAFFGQGTRLTVV.

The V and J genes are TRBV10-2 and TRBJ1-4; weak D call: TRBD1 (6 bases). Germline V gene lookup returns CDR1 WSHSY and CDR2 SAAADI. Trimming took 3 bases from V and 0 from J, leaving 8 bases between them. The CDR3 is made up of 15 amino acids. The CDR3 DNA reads TGCGCCAGCAGTGATCCAGGGGCAACTAATGAAAAACTGTTTTTT. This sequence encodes CASSDPGATNEKLFF.